This T cell receptor (beta chain) comes out of a study of regulatory T cells in long-lasting Graves disease. Study context: The definition of persistent Graves' disease was over 5 years of antithyroid drugs with positive TSH receptor antibodies.

Comment on this clonotype: Its antigen is as yet unknown.

Regarding time point: persistent/refractory GD, antithyroid drugs over 5 years with positive TRAb. The TCR library used RNA extracted from PBMCs. Sequencing libraries for TCR beta were prepared with iRepertoire HTBI primers and Arm-PCR of CDR3 regions. TCRdb called the multiplex PCR reads again in MiXCR, with one record for every CDR3 protein. This table holds 500,000 to 700,000 distinct CDR3 sequences, around 32% found once. The germline V gene has CDR1 SQVTM and CDR2 ANQGSEA. This CDR3 spans 11 amino acids. The germline V and J ends were trimmed by 6 bases and 5 bases, with 7 bases remaining between them. Study outcomes and limitations: Newly diagnosed Graves' patients had higher TCR diversity than persistent ones.

The rearrangement joins TRBV29-1 to TRBJ2-2; D remains ambiguous. The sample was peripheral blood mononuclear cells (PBMCs), taken when the disease was refractory, from a patient treated with antithyroid drugs. The sequence was collected from a female donor with Graves disease. CDR3: CSVDQTGELFF. CDR3 sequence (DNA): TGCAGCGTCGATCAGACCGGGGAGCTGTTTTTT.